This entry features one T cell receptor beta chain sequence. This sample is part of a study of blood T cells in healthy people across ages. This CDR3 has 15 residues. Germline V gene data show CDR1 as SGDLS and CDR2 as YYNGEE. V gave up 0 bases and J gave up 6 bases, with 13 bases separating them. For the second PCR, which ran for about 7 to 11 cycles, a sample-barcoded 5' primer and a J-beta primer mix were used. One entry per CDR3 protein, called by TCRdb with MiXCR from the 5' RACE reads. The sample lists hundreds of thousands of distinct CDR3 sequences, roughly 25% seen once, with more than 7.5% in the top ten. The same specimen was also included in a second study, on T cells of mothers and their children. That study reports: Whether pairs are related or unrelated, thymic selection shapes their TCR recombination output in much the same way. Slightly higher overlap, not significant, was seen in related mother-child pairs than in unrelated pairs.

The sequence was obtained from a boy aged 5 to 17 in good health. The chain recombines TRBV9 with TRBJ2-1; the D gene could be TRBD1 or TRBD2 (6 bases each). The sample taken for sequencing was blood. Here the CDR3 reads CASSVVGTGANEQFF. CDR3 nucleotides: TGTGCCAGCAGCGTAGTCGGGACGGGGGCCAATGAGCAGTTCTTC.